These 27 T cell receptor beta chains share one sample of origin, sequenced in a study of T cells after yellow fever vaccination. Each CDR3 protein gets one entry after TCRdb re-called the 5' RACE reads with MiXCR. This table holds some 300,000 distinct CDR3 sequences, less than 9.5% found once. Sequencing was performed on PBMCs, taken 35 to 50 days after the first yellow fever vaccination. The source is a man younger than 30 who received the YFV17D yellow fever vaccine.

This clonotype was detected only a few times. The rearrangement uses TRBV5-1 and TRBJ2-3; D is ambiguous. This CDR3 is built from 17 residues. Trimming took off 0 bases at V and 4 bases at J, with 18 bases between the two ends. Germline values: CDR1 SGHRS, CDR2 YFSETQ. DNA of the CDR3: TGCGCCAGCAGCTTGGAACGCTATAGGTCAGTCGCAGATACGCAGTATTTT. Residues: CASSLERYRSVADTQYF.

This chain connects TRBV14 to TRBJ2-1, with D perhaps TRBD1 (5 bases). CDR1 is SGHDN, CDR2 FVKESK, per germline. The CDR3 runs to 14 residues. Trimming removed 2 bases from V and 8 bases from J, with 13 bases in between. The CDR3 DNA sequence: TGTGCCAGCAGCCAAATAGGAAGGGGTGATGAGCAGTTCTTC. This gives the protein CASSQIGRGDEQFF.

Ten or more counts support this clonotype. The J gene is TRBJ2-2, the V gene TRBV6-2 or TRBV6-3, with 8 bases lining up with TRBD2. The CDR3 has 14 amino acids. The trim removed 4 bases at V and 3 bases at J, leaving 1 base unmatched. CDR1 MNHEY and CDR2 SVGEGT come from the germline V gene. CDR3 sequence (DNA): TGTGCCAGCAGTTGGGGACTAGACACCGGGGAGCTGTTTTTT. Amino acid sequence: CASSWGLDTGELFF.

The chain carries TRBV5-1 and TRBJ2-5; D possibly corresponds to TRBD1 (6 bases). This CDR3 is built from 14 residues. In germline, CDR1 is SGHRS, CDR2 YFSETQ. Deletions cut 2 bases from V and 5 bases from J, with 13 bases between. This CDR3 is CASSLTTGRETQYF. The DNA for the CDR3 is TGCGCCAGCAGCTTAACCACAGGGCGGGAGACCCAGTACTTC.

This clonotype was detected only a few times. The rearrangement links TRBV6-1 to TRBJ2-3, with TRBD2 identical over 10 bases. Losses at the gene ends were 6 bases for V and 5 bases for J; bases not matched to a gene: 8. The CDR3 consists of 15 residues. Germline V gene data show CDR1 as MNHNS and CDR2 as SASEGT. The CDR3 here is CASRGERGGLDTQYF. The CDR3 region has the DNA TGTGCCAGCAGAGGCGAGCGGGGGGGCCTAGATACGCAGTATTTT.

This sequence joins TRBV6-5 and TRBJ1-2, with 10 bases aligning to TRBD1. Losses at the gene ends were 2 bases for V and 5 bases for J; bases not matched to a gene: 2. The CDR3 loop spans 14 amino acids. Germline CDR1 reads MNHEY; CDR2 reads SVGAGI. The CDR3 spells CASSYEGQGYGYTF. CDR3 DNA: TGTGCCAGCAGTTACGAGGGACAGGGGTATGGCTACACCTTC.

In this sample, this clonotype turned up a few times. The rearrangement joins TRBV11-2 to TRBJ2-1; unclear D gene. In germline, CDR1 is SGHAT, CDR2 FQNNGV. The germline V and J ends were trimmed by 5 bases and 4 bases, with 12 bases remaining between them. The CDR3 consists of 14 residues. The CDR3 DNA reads TGTGCCAGCAGCCCCCAGGATTCGTACAATGAGCAGTTCTTC. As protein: CASSPQDSYNEQFF.

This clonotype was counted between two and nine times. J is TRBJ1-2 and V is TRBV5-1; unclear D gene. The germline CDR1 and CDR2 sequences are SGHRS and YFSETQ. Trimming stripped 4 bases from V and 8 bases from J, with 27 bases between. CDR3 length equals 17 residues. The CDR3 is CASSLGPLSGGLSGYTF. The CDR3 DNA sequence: TGCGCCAGCAGCCTCGGGCCCCTGAGCGGCGGACTCTCCGGCTACACCTTC. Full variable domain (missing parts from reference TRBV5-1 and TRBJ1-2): KAGVTQTPRYLIKTRGQQVTLSCSPISGHRSVSWYQQTPGQGLQFLFEYFSETQRNKGNFPGRFSGRQFSNSRSEMNVSTLELGDSALYLCASSLGPLSGGLSGYTFGSGTRLTVV.

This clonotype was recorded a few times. The CDR3 coding sequence is TGCGCCAGCAGCCAAGGTCTACCTTCACCCCTCCACTTT. Translation gives CASSQGLPSPLHF. This chain joins TRBV4-3 and TRBJ1-6; the D is unclear. Trimming left V 1 base short and J 9 bases short, with 7 bases between. Per germline, CDR1 LGHNA and CDR2 YSLEER. The CDR3 loop spans 13 amino acids.

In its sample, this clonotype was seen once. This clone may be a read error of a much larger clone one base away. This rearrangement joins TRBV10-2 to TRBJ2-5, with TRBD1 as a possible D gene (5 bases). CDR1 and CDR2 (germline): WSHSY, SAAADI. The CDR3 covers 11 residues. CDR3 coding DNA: TGCGCCAGCAGTGTGACAGAGACCAAGTACTTC. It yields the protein CASSVTETKYF.

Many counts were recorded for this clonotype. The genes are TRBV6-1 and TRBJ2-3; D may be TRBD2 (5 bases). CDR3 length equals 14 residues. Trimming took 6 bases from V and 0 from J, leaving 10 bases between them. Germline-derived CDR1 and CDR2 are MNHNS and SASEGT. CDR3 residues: CASSRAASTDTQYF. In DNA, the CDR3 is TGTGCCAGCAGCCGAGCGGCTAGCACAGATACGCAGTATTTT.

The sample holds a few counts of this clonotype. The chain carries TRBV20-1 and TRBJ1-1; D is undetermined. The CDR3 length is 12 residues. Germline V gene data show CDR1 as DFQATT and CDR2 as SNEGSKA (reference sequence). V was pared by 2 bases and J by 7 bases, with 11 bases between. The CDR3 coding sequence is TGCAGTGCTAGAAAGGAGGAGCGTGAAGCTTTCTTT. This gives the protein CSARKEEREAFF.

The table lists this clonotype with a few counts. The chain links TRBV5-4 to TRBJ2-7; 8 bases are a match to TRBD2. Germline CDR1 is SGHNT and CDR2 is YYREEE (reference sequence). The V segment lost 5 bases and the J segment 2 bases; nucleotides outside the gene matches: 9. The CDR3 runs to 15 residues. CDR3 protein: CASRPGGQVPYEQYF. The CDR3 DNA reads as TGTGCCAGCAGGCCGGGGGGGCAGGTGCCCTACGAGCAGTACTTC.

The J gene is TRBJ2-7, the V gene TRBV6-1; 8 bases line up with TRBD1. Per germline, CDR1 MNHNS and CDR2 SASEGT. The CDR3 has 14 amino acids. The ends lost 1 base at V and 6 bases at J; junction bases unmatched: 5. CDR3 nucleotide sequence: TGTGCCAGCAGTGAAGTGCAGGGGGCGAGCGAGCAGTACTTC. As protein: CASSEVQGASEQYF.

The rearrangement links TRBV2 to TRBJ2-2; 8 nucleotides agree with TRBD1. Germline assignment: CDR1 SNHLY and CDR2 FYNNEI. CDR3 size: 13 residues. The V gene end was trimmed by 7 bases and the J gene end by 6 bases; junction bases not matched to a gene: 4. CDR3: CASTGQGAGELFF. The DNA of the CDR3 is TGTGCCAGCACCGGACAGGGCGCCGGGGAGCTGTTTTTT.

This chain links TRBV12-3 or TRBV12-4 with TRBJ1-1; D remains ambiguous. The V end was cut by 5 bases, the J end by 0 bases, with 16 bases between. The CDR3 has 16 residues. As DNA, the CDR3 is TGTGCCAGCAGTCTCACCCTTACAGTTATGAACACTGAAGCTTTCTTT. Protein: CASSLTLTVMNTEAFF.

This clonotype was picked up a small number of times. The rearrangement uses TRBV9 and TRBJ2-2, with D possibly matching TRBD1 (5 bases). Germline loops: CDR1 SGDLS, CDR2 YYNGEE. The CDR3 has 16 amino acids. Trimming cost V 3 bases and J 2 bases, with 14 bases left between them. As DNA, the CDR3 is TGTGCCAGCAGCGCATCAGGGATTCTCAACACCGGGGAGCTGTTTTTT. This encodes CASSASGILNTGELFF.

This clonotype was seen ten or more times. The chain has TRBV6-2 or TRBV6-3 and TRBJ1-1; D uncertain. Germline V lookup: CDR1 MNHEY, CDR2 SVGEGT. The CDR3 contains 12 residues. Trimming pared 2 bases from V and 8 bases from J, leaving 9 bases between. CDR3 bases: TGTGCCAGCAGTTACCCGGGGAGGGAAGCTTTCTTT. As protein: CASSYPGREAFF.

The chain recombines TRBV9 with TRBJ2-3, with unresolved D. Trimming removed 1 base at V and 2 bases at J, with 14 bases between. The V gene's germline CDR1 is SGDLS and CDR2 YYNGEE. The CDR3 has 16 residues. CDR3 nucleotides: TGTGCCAGCAGCGTAATCCGTGGCAGGAACACAGATACGCAGTATTTT. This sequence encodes CASSVIRGRNTDTQYF.

The CDR3 reads CASSQGEAAGETQYF. For the CDR3, the DNA is TGTGCCAGCAGCCAAGGAGAGGCCGCCGGGGAGACCCAGTACTTC. V and J are TRBV14 and TRBJ2-5; no reliable D call. V was pared by 1 base and J by 5 bases, with 14 bases between. The germline V gene has CDR1 SGHDN and CDR2 FVKESK. The CDR3 sequence is 15 residues long.

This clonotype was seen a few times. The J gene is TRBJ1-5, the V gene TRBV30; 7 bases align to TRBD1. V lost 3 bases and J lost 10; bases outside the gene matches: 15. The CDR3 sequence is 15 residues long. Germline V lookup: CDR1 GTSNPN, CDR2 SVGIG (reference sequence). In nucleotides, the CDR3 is TGTGCCTGGAGCCCCGGGGAGGGGGCAGGATACCCCCAGCATTTT. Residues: CAWSPGEGAGYPQHF.

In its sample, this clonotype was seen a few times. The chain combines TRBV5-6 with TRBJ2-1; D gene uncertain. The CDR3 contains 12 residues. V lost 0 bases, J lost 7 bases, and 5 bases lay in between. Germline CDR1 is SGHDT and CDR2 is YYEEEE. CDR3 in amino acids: CASSLEKNEQFF. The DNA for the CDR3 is TGTGCCAGCAGCTTGGAGAAGAATGAGCAGTTCTTC.

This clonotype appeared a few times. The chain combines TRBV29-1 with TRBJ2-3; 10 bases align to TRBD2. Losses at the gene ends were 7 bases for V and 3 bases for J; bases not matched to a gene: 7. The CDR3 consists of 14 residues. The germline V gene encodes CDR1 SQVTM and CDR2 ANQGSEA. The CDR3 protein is CSADLAGVTDTQYF. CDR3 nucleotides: TGCAGCGCGGATCTAGCGGGGGTTACAGATACGCAGTATTTT.

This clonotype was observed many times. CDR3 DNA sequence: TGTGCCAGCAGCTTAGTACAGGGTTGGGATGAGCAGTTCTTC. Amino acid sequence: CASSLVQGWDEQFF. This chain connects TRBV7-2 to TRBJ2-1; a weak D match, TRBD1 (6 bases). The CDR3 is 14 amino acids. CDR1 is SGHTA, CDR2 FQGNSA, per germline. V lost 1 base and J lost 8, with 12 bases in between.

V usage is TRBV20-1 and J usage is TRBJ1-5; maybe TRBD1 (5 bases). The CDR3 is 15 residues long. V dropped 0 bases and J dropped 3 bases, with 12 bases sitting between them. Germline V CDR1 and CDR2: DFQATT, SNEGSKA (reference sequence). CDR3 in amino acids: CSARDLRQLNQPQHF. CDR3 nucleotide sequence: TGCAGTGCTAGAGATCTAAGACAGCTCAATCAGCCCCAGCATTTT.

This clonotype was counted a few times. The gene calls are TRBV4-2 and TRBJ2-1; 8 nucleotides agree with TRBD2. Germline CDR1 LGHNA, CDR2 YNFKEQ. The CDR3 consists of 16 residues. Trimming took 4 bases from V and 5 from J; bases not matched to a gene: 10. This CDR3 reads CASSPRPRTSNNEQFF. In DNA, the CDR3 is TGTGCCAGCAGCCCCCGCCCGAGGACTAGCAACAATGAGCAGTTCTTC.

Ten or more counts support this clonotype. CDR3 nucleotide sequence: TGCAGCGTTGATGAGGGGGGACAGTTGTCGGTGCAGTACTTC. It codes for CSVDEGGQLSVQYF. The chain recombines TRBV29-1 with TRBJ2-7; tentatively, D is TRBD1 (7 bases). V lost 3 bases and J lost 9, with 21 bases in between. CDR3 length: 14 amino acids. In germline, CDR1 is SQVTM, CDR2 ANQGSEA.